This T cell receptor (beta chain) is drawn from a study of blood T cell repertoires in COVID-19. This table comes from immunoSEQ multiplex PCR, and its TCRdb copy is limited to in-frame clones, with some not included. Among about 71,000 clones listed, 89% were seen once. This CDR3 is built from 13 residues. The V gene's germline CDR1 is SGDLS and CDR2 YYNGEE. Trimming cost V 0 bases and J 7 bases, with 10 bases left between them. V is TRBV9 and J is TRBJ1-1; possibly TRBD1 for D (6 bases). Sequencing input: peripheral blood. This clonotype originated in a man over 45 with active COVID-19. For the CDR3, the DNA is TGTGCCAGCAGCGTAGTCCCGGACAGTGAAGCTTTCTTT. The encoded protein is CASSVVPDSEAFF.